Following are 24 T cell receptor beta chains from one sample sequenced in a study of beta chain features in type 1 diabetes. The isolated RNA, all of it, was reverse transcribed, so expressed TCRB transcripts were what got sequenced. Only in-frame clones appear in the TCRdb table, and some are missing; sequencing was by immunoSEQ multiplex PCR. The sample contains under 450,000 clones, approximately 15% of which appear only once. The sample comprised naive CD4+ T cells from blood. These receptors were obtained from a man younger than 40 in good health.

This clone showed up just a few times. This sample includes further DNA sequences coding for the same CDR3. V usage is TRBV5-1 and J usage is TRBJ2-3; no clear D. Germline loops: CDR1 SGHRS, CDR2 YFSETQ. V lost 4 bases to trimming and J lost 0 bases, with 9 bases between them. The CDR3 is 14 residues long. The CDR3 loop is CASSLRRSTDTQYF. CDR3 bases: TGCGCCAGCAGCCTTCGACGGAGCACAGATACGCAGTATTTT.

This clone occurred a few times. This chain links TRBV7-2 with TRBJ1-1, with no clear D. The CDR3 extends over 13 amino acids. Trimming took 1 base from V and 5 from J, leaving 8 bases between them. Per germline, CDR1 SGHTA and CDR2 FQGNSA. The CDR3 loop reads CASSLEYVTEAFF. In DNA form, the CDR3 reads TGTGCCAGCAGCTTAGAATACGTAACTGAAGCTTTCTTT.

The V and J genes are TRBV10-3 and TRBJ2-1, with D perhaps TRBD2 (6 bases). Looked up from germline, CDR1 is ENHRY and CDR2 is SYGVKD. V dropped 11 bases and J dropped 6 bases, with 20 bases sitting between them. The CDR3 is 14 residues long. The DNA of the CDR3 is TGTGCCGCCCAATCCACTAGCTCCCGCAATGAGCAGTTCTTC. It codes for CAAQSTSSRNEQFF.

This chain connects TRBV7-8 to TRBJ1-4; 9 positions agree with TRBD1. V lost 6 bases and J lost 7; bases outside the gene matches: 6. Germline V CDR1 and CDR2: SGHVS, FQNEAQ. This CDR3 region has 14 residues. CDR3: CASSPRDRAEKLFF. CDR3 nucleotide sequence: TGTGCCAGCAGTCCCCGGGACAGGGCTGAAAAACTGTTTTTT.

This clone was counted a few times. The chain joins TRBV7-2 to TRBJ1-1; D may be TRBD1 (6 bases). The CDR3 sequence is 15 residues long. From germline, CDR1 is SGHTA and CDR2 FQGNSA. V lost 0 bases to trimming and J lost 4 bases, with 12 bases between them. Here the CDR3 DNA reads TGTGCCAGCAGCTTAGCGTCGGGGGCAGGCACTGAAGCTTTCTTT. Translated: CASSLASGAGTEAFF.

The chain is built from TRBV18 and TRBJ2-5; D is unresolved. Trimming removed 3 bases from V and 0 bases from J, with 8 bases in between. CDR3 size: 14 residues. Looked up from germline, CDR1 is KGHSH and CDR2 is LQKENI. The CDR3 reads CASSPTVNQETQYF. CDR3 bases: TGTGCCAGCTCACCGACGGTAAACCAAGAGACCCAGTACTTC.

This clone occurred a few times. The chain recombines TRBV7-9 with TRBJ2-1; D possibly corresponds to TRBD2 (5 bases). The CDR3 sequence is 15 residues long. Germline lookup yields CDR1 SEHNR and CDR2 FQNEAQ (reference sequence). The V end lost 6 bases, the J end lost 4 bases, and 16 bases lay between the germline ends. The DNA of the CDR3 is TGTGCCAGCAGTCCGAACCGAGGGCCGTACAATGAGCAGTTCTTC. Translated, it gives CASSPNRGPYNEQFF.

The chain has TRBV5-6 and TRBJ2-3; D gene ambiguous. There are 12 residues in the CDR3. CDR1 and CDR2 from the germline V gene are SGHDT and YYEEEE. V was cut by 4 bases and J by 7 bases, with 10 bases left in between. The CDR3 sequence is CASSPYRNTQYF. In nucleotides, the CDR3 is TGTGCCAGCAGCCCGTACCGAAATACGCAGTATTTT.

A few counts support this clone. The chain couples TRBV2 to TRBJ2-1, with no clear D. The CDR3 sequence is 13 residues long. Germline CDR1 SNHLY, CDR2 FYNNEI. V shed 4 bases and J shed 4 bases, with 8 bases lying between them. CDR3 in DNA: TGTGCCAGCAGTGCGAGGCAGTACAATGAGCAGTTCTTC. This codes for CASSARQYNEQFF. Looking up the rest from reference TRBV2 and TRBJ2-1 gives the full variable domain: EPEVTQTPSHQVTQMGQEVILRCVPISNHLYFYWYRQILGQKVEFLVSFYNNEISEKSEIFDDQFSVERPDGSNFTLKIRSTKLEDSAMYFCASSARQYNEQFFGPGTRLTVL.

This clone was seen a few times. This chain connects TRBV29-1 to TRBJ2-3, with 9 nucleotides matching TRBD2. Losses at the gene ends were 7 bases for V and 4 bases for J; bases not matched to a gene: 6. This CDR3 comprises 13 residues. Germline CDR1 is SQVTM and CDR2 is ANQGSEA. CDR3 nucleotides: TGCAGCGCCGGGGGCGGGAGGGCAGATACGCAGTATTTT. This codes for CSAGGGRADTQYF.

The chain is built from TRBV7-9 and TRBJ2-3; D ambiguous. The CDR3 spans 13 residues. V shed 5 bases and J shed 6 bases, with 12 bases lying between them. The germline V gene encodes CDR1 SEHNR and CDR2 FQNEAQ (reference sequence). CDR3 sequence reads: CASSPKVVDTQYF. The CDR3, as DNA: TGTGCCAGCAGCCCTAAAGTAGTGGATACGCAGTATTTT. Together with reference TRBV7-9 and TRBJ2-3, the CDR3 gives the full variable domain: DTGVSQNPRHKITKRGQNVTFRCDPISEHNRLYWYRQTLGQGPEFLTYFQNEAQLEKSRLLSDRFSAERPKGSFSTLEIQRTEQGDSAMYLCASSPKVVDTQYFGPGTRLTVL.

This chain joins TRBV6-1 and TRBJ2-3; 10 nucleotides align to TRBD2. The CDR3 sequence is 16 residues long. Germline CDR1 MNHNS, CDR2 SASEGT. V trimming: 4 bases; J trimming: 5 bases; junction bases outside the gene matches: 9. The CDR3 nucleotides read TGTGCCAGCAGTGCTCCGGGACTAGCGACCGTAGATACGCAGTATTTT. It is translated as CASSAPGLATVDTQYF.

This sequence joins TRBV4-1 and TRBJ1-2; 10 nucleotides agree with TRBD1. The germline gives CDR1 MGHRA, CDR2 YSYEKL. J was trimmed by 5 bases and V by 2 bases; bases with no gene match: 5. This CDR3 comprises 15 residues. CDR3 protein: CASSQTRTGGYGYTF. CDR3 in DNA: TGCGCCAGCAGCCAAACCAGGACAGGGGGGTATGGCTACACCTTC.

In this sample, this clone turned up a few times. The chain uses TRBV7-8 and TRBJ2-1; 10 nucleotides line up with TRBD1. The V gene's germline CDR1 is SGHVS and CDR2 FQNEAQ. J gave up 6 bases and V 5 bases, and 13 bases lay outside the gene matches. The CDR3 loop spans 17 amino acids. The CDR3 nucleotides read TGTGCCAGCAGCCCTTGGCGGTGGAGGGACAGGGGCAATGAGCAGTTCTTC. Residues: CASSPWRWRDRGNEQFF.

The rearrangement joins TRBV18 to TRBJ2-2; D gene uncertain. The CDR3 is made up of 14 amino acids. With 4 bases removed from V and 4 bases from J, the gap between germline ends came to 10 bases. Germline V gene data show CDR1 as KGHSH and CDR2 as LQKENI. The CDR3 spells CASSRESSTGELFF. The DNA of the CDR3 is TGTGCCAGCTCACGGGAAAGTTCCACCGGGGAGCTGTTTTTT.

This clone was counted between two and nine times. This chain joins TRBV7-2 and TRBJ2-1, with D possibly matching TRBD2 (5 bases). The ends were cut back, 2 bases at V and 0 bases at J, with 8 bases in the middle. Germline-derived CDR1 and CDR2 are SGHTA and FQGNSA. The CDR3 consists of 15 residues. The CDR3 bases are TGTGCCAGCAGCTTAAAAGGGAGCTCCTACAATGAGCAGTTCTTC. Its translation is CASSLKGSSYNEQFF.

V and J are TRBV4-3 and TRBJ2-7, with 13 bases that match TRBD2. The J segment lost 3 bases and the V segment lost 3 bases, leaving 2 bases of the junction unmatched. The CDR3 is made up of 15 amino acids. CDR1 and CDR2 from the germline V gene are LGHNA and YSLEER. The CDR3 loop is CASSQTSGGRYEQYF. In nucleotides, the CDR3 is TGCGCCAGCAGCCAGACTAGCGGGGGGCGCTACGAGCAGTACTTC.

The rearrangement uses TRBV4-3 and TRBJ2-3, with TRBD2 matching 7 bases. This CDR3 is built from 17 residues. Trimming cost V 0 bases and J 4 bases; bases outside gene matches: 10. Germline-derived CDR1 and CDR2 are LGHNA and YSLEER. The CDR3 nucleotides read TGCGCCAGCAGCCAAGATGGTGCGGGAGCTGGGCCAGATACGCAGTATTTT. Protein sequence: CASSQDGAGAGPDTQYF.

The genes are TRBV4-3 and TRBJ2-1; 10 nucleotides align to TRBD2. V lost 3 bases to trimming and J lost 0 bases; unmatched junction nucleotides: 5. This CDR3 contains 17 residues. Germline V gene lookup returns CDR1 LGHNA and CDR2 YSLEER. The CDR3 nucleotides read TGCGCCAGCAGCCAGGTAGCGGGAGGCTCCTCCTACAATGAGCAGTTCTTC. Its protein is CASSQVAGGSSYNEQFF.

This clone appeared a few times. The rearrangement joins TRBV5-1 to TRBJ1-1, with a possible D match to TRBD1 (5 bases). CDR1 SGHRS and CDR2 YFSETQ come from the germline V gene. This CDR3 is 14 amino acids long. Deletions cut 2 bases from V and 1 base from J, with 9 bases between. This chain's CDR3 is CASSFSTENTEAFF. The CDR3 DNA reads as TGCGCCAGCAGCTTTTCGACAGAGAACACTGAAGCTTTCTTT. The full variable domain, with the rest looked up from reference TRBV5-1 and TRBJ1-1, is KAGVTQTPRYLIKTRGQQVTLSCSPISGHRSVSWYQQTPGQGLQFLFEYFSETQRNKGNFPGRFSGRQFSNSRSEMNVSTLELGDSALYLCASSFSTENTEAFFGQGTRLTVV.

In this sample, this clone turned up a few times. The chain recombines TRBV28 with TRBJ2-3, with unresolved D. The CDR3 runs to 15 residues. CDR1 and CDR2 from the germline V gene are MDHEN and SYDVKM. V was trimmed by 2 bases and J by 2 bases, leaving 11 bases between them. The CDR3 sequence is CASSLRAIFTDTQYF. The DNA for the CDR3 is TGTGCCAGCAGTTTAAGGGCCATTTTCACAGATACGCAGTATTTT.

The chain links TRBV5-4 to TRBJ2-1; a possible D gene is TRBD2 (7 bases). CDR1 is SGHNT, CDR2 YYREEE, per germline (reference sequence). This CDR3 is 16 amino acids long. V gave up 3 bases and J gave up 7 bases, with 20 bases separating them. The CDR3 bases are TGTGCCAGCAGCTGGAGGAGGGGGGGCGCAGGGAATGAGCAGTTCTTC. This translates into CASSWRRGGAGNEQFF.

This clone was observed a single time. The J gene is TRBJ2-5, the V gene TRBV7-2; 9 bases are shared with TRBD2. The CDR3 is 16 residues long. Germline lookup yields CDR1 SGHTA and CDR2 FQGNSA. With V trimmed by 6 bases and J by 5 bases, 13 bases remained unmatched. The CDR3 nucleotides read TGTGCCAGCAGTCAAGCGGGGGGTCCAAGGTCGGAGACCCAGTACTTC. Its protein is CASSQAGGPRSETQYF.

This chain uses TRBV11-2 with TRBJ2-5; D is unresolved. The V and J ends lost 5 bases and 5 bases respectively, with 9 bases between them. The CDR3 totals 12 residues. Germline V lookup: CDR1 SGHAT, CDR2 FQNNGV. This CDR3 reads CASSPGWETQYF. The CDR3 DNA follows: TGTGCCAGCAGCCCTGGGTGGGAGACCCAGTACTTC. Full variable domain (missing parts from reference TRBV11-2 and TRBJ2-5): EAGVAQSPRYKIIEKRQSVAFWCNPISGHATLYWYQQILGQGPKLLIQFQNNGVVDDSQLPKDRFSAERLKGVDSTLKIQPAKLEDSAVYLCASSPGWETQYFGPGTRLLVL.